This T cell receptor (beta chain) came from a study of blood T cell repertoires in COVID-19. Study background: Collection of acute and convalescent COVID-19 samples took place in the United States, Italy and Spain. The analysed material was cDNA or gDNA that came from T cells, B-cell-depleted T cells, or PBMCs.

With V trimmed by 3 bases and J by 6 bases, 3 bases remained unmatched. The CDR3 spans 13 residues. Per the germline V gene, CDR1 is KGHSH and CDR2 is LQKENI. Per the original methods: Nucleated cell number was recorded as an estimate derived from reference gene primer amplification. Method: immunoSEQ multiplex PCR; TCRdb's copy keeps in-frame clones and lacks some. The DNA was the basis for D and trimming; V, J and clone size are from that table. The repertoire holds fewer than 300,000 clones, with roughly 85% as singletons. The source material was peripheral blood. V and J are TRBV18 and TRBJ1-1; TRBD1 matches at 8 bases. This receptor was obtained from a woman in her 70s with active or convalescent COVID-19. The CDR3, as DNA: TGTGCCAGCTCACCTGACAGGGGAGCTGAAGCTTTCTTT. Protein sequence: CASSPDRGAEAFF.